The clone carrying this TCR beta chain was seen only a few times. The V gene end was trimmed by 4 bases and the J gene end by 0 bases; junction bases not matched to a gene: 7. The CDR3 spans 18 residues. Germline V lookup: CDR1 MGHDK, CDR2 SYGVNS. The data are from a study of blood T cell repertoires in COVID-19. Sequencing used immunoSEQ multiplex PCR; TCRdb keeps in-frame clones, though not all of them. The sample records 200,000 to 300,000 clones, around 80% being singletons. The sample was peripheral blood. The V gene is TRBV25-1, the J gene TRBJ1-3, with TRBD1 identical over 12 bases. This receptor was taken from a man in his sixties with acute or convalescent COVID-19. CDR3 in DNA: TGTGCCAGCAGTGGGGGACAGGGGGCATCCTTCTCTGGAAACACCATATATTTT. Its translation: CASSGGQGASFSGNTIYF.